The text below deals with one T cell receptor beta chain. Its target is unknown. The data derive from a study of fetal regulatory T cell absence and autoimmunity. On the study more broadly: Exocrine pancreas autoimmunity occurred in IPEX patients lacking clinical diabetes. Study-level results: Pancreas TCRs were oligoclonally enriched versus cord blood, some clones over 85-fold. In IPEX, the enrichment was taken to support antigen-driven autoimmunity before birth.

Sequencing used immunoSEQ multiplex PCR; TCRdb keeps in-frame clones, though not all of them. Among 95,000 or so clones listed, around 72% were seen once. The CDR3 sequence is 14 residues long. Germline CDR1 reads SGHNT; CDR2 reads YYREEE (reference sequence). V lost 0 bases and J 4 bases, leaving 10 bases between the germline ends. Sequenced: pancreas tissue. V usage is TRBV5-4 and J usage is TRBJ1-1; tentatively, D is TRBD1 (6 bases). The receptor was derived from a male donor with IPEX syndrome. CDR3 sequence reads: CASSLATGSTEAFF. CDR3 nucleotide sequence: TGTGCCAGCAGCTTGGCAACAGGGAGCACTGAAGCTTTCTTT.